This T cell receptor (beta chain) was captured by sequencing in a study of blood T cell repertoires in COVID-19. Study overall: The cDNA or gDNA used as material had been derived from T cells, B-cell-depleted T cells, or PBMCs.

Authors' methods: Nucleated cell counts were estimated from reference gene primer amplification. Assay used: immunoSEQ multiplex PCR; TCRdb lists only in-frame clones, some missing. The V and J calls and clone size are taken from that table; D and trimming were inferred from the DNA. The profile shows about 270,000 clones, approximately 90% of them singletons. The ends lost 5 bases at V and 2 bases at J; junction bases unmatched: 5. Germline lookup yields CDR1 SEHNR and CDR2 FQNEAQ (reference sequence). The CDR3 covers 14 residues. V gene TRBV7-9 combines with J gene TRBJ1-1, with 7 bases that match TRBD1. Sequencing was carried out using PBMCs or T cells enriched from blood (not recorded which). This TCR was recovered from a man aged 40-49 years who had been exposed to COVID-19. The CDR3 loop is CASSVTGANTEAFF. The CDR3 DNA reads TGTGCCAGCAGCGTAACAGGGGCCAACACTGAAGCTTTCTTT. The variable domain in full, completed from reference TRBV7-9 and TRBJ1-1, reads DTGVSQNPRHKITKRGQNVTFRCDPISEHNRLYWYRQTLGQGPEFLTYFQNEAQLEKSRLLSDRFSAERPKGSFSTLEIQRTEQGDSAMYLCASSVTGANTEAFFGQGTRLTVV.